This T cell receptor (beta chain) was sequenced during a study of OX40 agonist ivuxolimab in advanced cancers. For the study at large: A diagnosis of hepatocellular carcinoma, melanoma, renal cell or head and neck cancer was present in dose-escalation patients.

V was clipped by 2 bases and J by 14 bases, with 7 bases between them. The CDR3 sequence is 11 residues long. Germline-derived CDR1 and CDR2 are SGHTA and FQGNSA. The count of this clone is one. This table comes from immunoSEQ multiplex PCR, and its TCRdb copy is limited to in-frame clones, with some not included. The repertoire holds tens of thousands of clones, with roughly 91% as singletons. This clonotype was obtained from an adult with an advanced solid tumor such as melanoma, head and neck, liver or kidney cancer. Sequenced material: CD4+ or CD8+ T cells sorted from blood, taken in a trial of the OX40 agonist ivuxolimab. The J gene is TRBJ1-6, the V gene TRBV7-2, with no clear D. The CDR3 region has the DNA TGTGCCAGCAGCTTATCTGATTCCCTCCACTTT. Translating it yields CASSLSDSLHF.